These 32 T cell receptor beta chains share one sample of origin, sequenced in a study of Graves' ophthalmopathy and Graves' hyperthyroidism. RNA transcripts were the source from which TCR beta CDR3 regions were amplified. The library came from an HTBI-primed first-round RT-PCR and a second-round multiplex PCR. MiXCR was run by TCRdb on the multiplex PCR reads, yielding one entry per CDR3 protein. The sample has hundreds of thousands of distinct CDR3 sequences; roughly 14% are singletons. Sequencing input: peripheral blood. The receptors shown here come from a woman under 30 with stable Graves' hyperthyroidism.

This clonotype was detected many times. This chain links TRBV11-2 with TRBJ1-2, with 8 bases aligning to TRBD1. V was clipped by 5 bases and J by 7 bases; unmatched bases: 12. The CDR3 is 15 amino acids. Germline CDR1 and CDR2: SGHAT and FQNNGV. CDR3 loop: CASSPRGRGHLGYTF. The CDR3 DNA reads as TGTGCCAGCAGCCCTAGAGGCAGGGGGCATCTTGGCTACACCTTC.

This clonotype occurred a few times. The chain carries TRBV27 and TRBJ2-2, with 9 bases matching TRBD2. The CDR3 spans 14 residues. V shed 6 bases, J shed 5 bases, and the junction held 4 bases outside the gene matches. Germline CDR1 and CDR2: MNHEY and SMNVEV (reference sequence). The DNA for the CDR3 is TGTGCCAGCAGGCGACTAGCGGCTACCGGGGAGCTGTTTTTT. Its translation is CASRRLAATGELFF.

At least ten counts were recorded for this clonotype. The gene calls are TRBV6-2 or TRBV6-3 and TRBJ1-1; D perhaps matches TRBD1 (5 bases). This CDR3 contains 14 residues. Trimming removed 9 bases at V and 0 bases at J, with 14 bases between. Germline V lookup: CDR1 MNHEY, CDR2 SVGEGT. The CDR3 sequence: CASGRDPVNTEAFF. For the CDR3, the DNA is TGTGCCAGTGGTCGGGACCCTGTGAACACTGAAGCTTTCTTT.

In this sample, this clonotype turned up once. The V call is TRBV7-9, the J call TRBJ1-1, with TRBD1 as a possible D gene (5 bases). The CDR3 sequence is 13 residues long. V shed 4 bases and J shed 4 bases, with 10 bases lying between them. Germline assignment: CDR1 SEHNR and CDR2 FQNEAQ (reference sequence). This CDR3 is CASSSRQLTEAFF. CDR3 in DNA: TGTGCCAGCAGCTCACGACAGCTCACTGAAGCTTTCTTT.

The table lists this clonotype with many counts. This chain connects TRBV5-6 to TRBJ1-1; D perhaps matches TRBD1 (6 bases). The CDR3 has 13 amino acids. Trimming shortened V by 2 bases and J by 4 bases, and 9 bases separated the two germline ends. The V gene's germline CDR1 is SGHDT and CDR2 YYEEEE. The chain's CDR3 is CASSFLGGTEAFF. In DNA, the CDR3 is TGTGCCAGCAGCTTTTTAGGGGGCACTGAAGCTTTCTTT.

In this sample, this clonotype turned up many times. The rearrangement links TRBV11-2 to TRBJ2-4; TRBD2 matches at 8 bases. The CDR3 has 15 amino acids. V dropped 1 base and J dropped 6; count of bases not matched to a gene: 5. CDR1 is SGHAT, CDR2 FQNNGV, per germline. CDR3: CASSLGRAGGNIQYF. CDR3 nucleotides: TGTGCCAGCAGCTTAGGACGGGCGGGGGGAAACATTCAGTACTTC.

This clonotype was counted a few times. The CDR3 reads CASSRPEGELFF. In DNA, the CDR3 is TGTGCCAGCAGTCGCCCCGAGGGGGAGCTGTTTTTT. The chain employs TRBV6-1 and TRBJ2-2; D unclear. This CDR3 region has 12 residues. V was clipped by 5 bases and J by 8 bases, with 9 bases between them. Germline lookup yields CDR1 MNHNS and CDR2 SASEGT.

This clonotype was picked up many times. V and J are TRBV12-3 or TRBV12-4 and TRBJ2-5, with a weak D call TRBD1 (6 bases). Trimming took off 4 bases at V and 0 bases at J, with 9 bases between the two ends. CDR3 length equals 14 residues. The CDR3 DNA reads TGTGCCAGCAGTTGGACAGCTTACCAAGAGACCCAGTACTTC. This codes for CASSWTAYQETQYF.

This rearrangement joins TRBV20-1 to TRBJ2-7; 8 nucleotides line up with TRBD1. V trimming: 7 bases; J trimming: 3 bases; junction bases outside the gene matches: 8. The CDR3 spans 13 residues. Per the germline V gene, CDR1 is DFQATT and CDR2 is SNEGSKA (reference sequence). DNA of the CDR3: TGCAGTGGGATCACGGGACAGGACTACGAGCAGTACTTC. It specifies CSGITGQDYEQYF.

There are many counts of this clonotype. The chain recombines TRBV6-2 or TRBV6-3 with TRBJ2-2; D possibly corresponds to TRBD1 (5 bases). This CDR3 is built from 15 residues. V was trimmed by 0 bases and J by 5 bases, leaving 10 bases between them. Germline loops: CDR1 MNHEY, CDR2 SVGEGT. CDR3 sequence: CASSYSPGITGELFF. The CDR3 region has the DNA TGTGCCAGCAGTTACTCGCCAGGGATTACCGGGGAGCTGTTTTTT.

This clonotype was seen ten or more times. The chain links TRBV15 to TRBJ1-5; no reliable D call. V lost 0 bases and J lost 2, with 5 bases in between. The CDR3 is 14 amino acids. Germline V gene sequence: CDR1 LNHNV, CDR2 YYDKDF (reference sequence). The CDR3 bases are TGTGCCACCAGCAGAGATAGGGGCAATCAGCCCCAGCATTTT. Translating gives CATSRDRGNQPQHF.

This clonotype was seen many times. This rearrangement joins TRBV10-3 to TRBJ1-2; tentative D call: TRBD1 (6 bases). Germline V gene data show CDR1 as ENHRY and CDR2 as SYGVKD. V dropped 4 bases and J dropped 8 bases, with 11 bases sitting between them. CDR3 length: 12 residues. The CDR3 spells CAISGRGDGYTF. The CDR3 nucleotides are TGTGCCATCAGTGGTAGGGGGGACGGCTACACCTTC.

In regard to this clonotype: This clone may be a read error of a much larger clone one base away. Without the conserved terminal phenylalanine or tryptophan, this CDR3 likely stems from a read error. The chain is built from TRBV6-1 and TRBJ1-2; perhaps TRBD1 as D (5 bases). The CDR3 runs to 12 residues. Looked up from germline, CDR1 is MNHNS and CDR2 is SASEGT. The V end lost 10 bases, the J end lost 0 bases, and 9 bases lay between the germline ends. CDR3 nucleotides: TGTGCCACCAGGGCCGCTAACTATGGCTACACCGTC. Its translation: CATRAANYGYTV.

This clonotype was seen at least ten times. The chain employs TRBV27 and TRBJ1-2; a weak D match, TRBD1 (5 bases). Germline V gene sequence: CDR1 MNHEY, CDR2 SMNVEV (reference sequence). V was clipped by 5 bases and J by 4 bases, with 14 bases between them. The CDR3 loop spans 14 amino acids. The CDR3 region is CASSRVQGVYGYTF. DNA for the CDR3: TGTGCCAGCAGTCGAGTGCAGGGAGTCTATGGCTACACCTTC.

This clonotype appeared many times. This chain connects TRBV6-5 to TRBJ2-7; D not certain. Germline V gene data show CDR1 as MNHEY and CDR2 as SVGAGI. This CDR3 region has 13 residues. The V end lost 3 bases, the J end lost 7 bases, and 13 bases lay between the germline ends. CDR3 coding DNA: TGTGCCAGCAGTTATTTCGACGGGCAGGAGCAGTACTTC. Its translation: CASSYFDGQEQYF.

This clonotype was detected ten times or more. The rearrangement joins TRBV5-1 to TRBJ1-1; D uncertain. Germline lookup yields CDR1 SGHRS and CDR2 YFSETQ. The CDR3 loop spans 14 amino acids. The V gene lost 5 bases and the J gene lost 1 base, with 12 bases spanning the gap. CDR3 residues: CASRRTEENTEAFF. CDR3 in DNA: TGCGCCAGCAGACGGACGGAGGAGAACACTGAAGCTTTCTTT.

The rearrangement uses TRBV6-2 or TRBV6-3 and TRBJ2-2; D may be TRBD1 (5 bases). The CDR3 totals 15 residues. Germline V gene data show CDR1 as MNHEY and CDR2 as SVGEGT. V was cut by 2 bases and J by 1 base, with 8 bases left in between. CDR3 protein: CASSYLRVNTGELFF. DNA of the CDR3: TGTGCCAGCAGTTACCTCAGGGTGAACACCGGGGAGCTGTTTTTT.

This clonotype was recorded at least ten times. This sequence joins TRBV20-1 and TRBJ1-5; TRBD1 matches 10 bases. The CDR3 is made up of 15 amino acids. V shed 4 bases, J shed 1 base, and the junction held 4 bases outside the gene matches. Looked up from germline, CDR1 is DFQATT and CDR2 is SNEGSKA (reference sequence). The CDR3 sequence is CSATSTGGSNQPQHF. The CDR3 bases are TGCAGTGCTACATCGACAGGGGGCAGCAATCAGCCCCAGCATTTT.

This clonotype was detected many times. The V gene is TRBV6-1, the J gene TRBJ2-2; D is tentatively TRBD1 or TRBD2 (5 bases each). V was shortened by 8 bases and J by 0 bases, with 13 bases between the two germline ends. CDR3 size: 15 residues. The germline V gene has CDR1 MNHNS and CDR2 SASEGT. CDR3 DNA: TGTGCCAGCCGGGGCCGCATCTCGAACACCGGGGAGCTGTTTTTT. Its translation is CASRGRISNTGELFF.

The chain couples TRBV2 to TRBJ2-7; D unresolved. The germline gives CDR1 SNHLY, CDR2 FYNNEI. V was pared by 9 bases and J by 5 bases, with 8 bases between. This CDR3 spans 10 amino acids. The CDR3 DNA reads as TGTGCCAGTAGATCCGACGAGCAGTACTTC. This codes for CASRSDEQYF. The full variable domain, in which reference TRBV2 and TRBJ2-7 provide the parts outside the CDR3, is EPEVTQTPSHQVTQMGQEVILRCVPISNHLYFYWYRQILGQKVEFLVSFYNNEISEKSEIFDDQFSVERPDGSNFTLKIRSTKLEDSAMYFCASRSDEQYFGPGTRLTVT.

This clonotype has a count of ten or more. The chain employs TRBV28 and TRBJ1-2; perhaps TRBD1 as D (6 bases). CDR1 is MDHEN, CDR2 SYDVKM, per germline. The CDR3 length is 15 residues. V was cut by 2 bases and J by 2 bases, with 12 bases left in between. The CDR3 protein is CASSLVVGGNYGYTF. The CDR3 DNA follows: TGTGCCAGCAGTTTAGTGGTAGGGGGGAACTATGGCTACACCTTC.

This clonotype was detected a few times. The rearrangement joins TRBV7-9 to TRBJ1-1; D is possibly TRBD1 (5 bases). V was shortened by 3 bases and J by 7 bases, with 12 bases between the two germline ends. This CDR3 is built from 13 residues. CDR1 and CDR2 from the germline V gene are SEHNR and FQNEAQ (reference sequence). CDR3 sequence: CASSFGTDVEAFF. As DNA, the CDR3 is TGTGCCAGCAGCTTCGGGACGGACGTTGAAGCTTTCTTT. The complete variable domain, with remaining parts taken from reference TRBV7-9 and TRBJ1-1, reads DTGVSQNPRHKITKRGQNVTFRCDPISEHNRLYWYRQTLGQGPEFLTYFQNEAQLEKSRLLSDRFSAERPKGSFSTLEIQRTEQGDSAMYLCASSFGTDVEAFFGQGTRLTVV.

This clonotype was seen repeatedly, ten times or more. This rearrangement joins TRBV27 to TRBJ2-7, with a tentative D call TRBD1 (5 bases). Per the germline V gene, CDR1 is MNHEY and CDR2 is SMNVEV (reference sequence). Trimming removed 5 bases at V and 6 bases at J, with 14 bases between. CDR3 size: 13 residues. The CDR3 region is CASSTPDTGEQYF. DNA for the CDR3: TGTGCCAGCAGTACCCCGGACACGGGCGAGCAGTACTTC.

This clonotype was recorded once. The chain couples TRBV12-3 or TRBV12-4 to TRBJ2-3; 9 bases fit TRBD1. The CDR3 is 16 amino acids. Trimming cost V 6 bases and J 4 bases; bases outside gene matches: 11. CDR3 nucleotide sequence: TGTGCCAGCAGCCCTCCGGGACAGGGAGCTCCAGATACGCAGTATTTT. Its protein product is CASSPPGQGAPDTQYF.

This clonotype was detected many times. The chain combines TRBV12-3 or TRBV12-4 with TRBJ1-2; D unclear. With 6 bases removed from V and 4 bases from J, the gap between germline ends came to 21 bases. The CDR3 is 16 amino acids. CDR3 DNA sequence: TGTGCCAGCAGCCCAGGCTTACTATTCCCCCCCTATGGCTACACCTTC. Amino acid sequence: CASSPGLLFPPYGYTF.

This clonotype was detected ten times or more. The chain recombines TRBV12-3 or TRBV12-4 with TRBJ1-1; the D is unclear. Trimming left V 3 bases short and J 0 bases short, with 5 bases between. The length of the CDR3 is 13 residues. This CDR3 reads CASSFWVNTEAFF. In DNA, the CDR3 is TGTGCCAGCAGTTTCTGGGTGAACACTGAAGCTTTCTTT.

This clonotype was counted many times. The J gene is TRBJ2-7, the V gene TRBV2, with TRBD1 identical over 8 bases. The CDR3 is 14 residues long. Trimming removed 8 bases from V and 1 base from J; junction bases left unmatched: 7. The germline V gene encodes CDR1 SNHLY and CDR2 FYNNEI. In DNA form, the CDR3 reads TGTGCCAGCCAGGGACAGGCGAGTTCCTACGAGCAGTACTTC. It codes for CASQGQASSYEQYF.

CDR3 coding DNA: TGCAGTGCTAGGGGGGGACTAGCGGGGACCGGGGAGCTGTTTTTT. Encoded protein: CSARGGLAGTGELFF. V gene TRBV20-1 combines with J gene TRBJ2-2; 13 nucleotides align to TRBD2. Germline lookup yields CDR1 DFQATT and CDR2 SNEGSKA (reference sequence). This CDR3 has 15 amino acids. V was clipped by 3 bases and J by 5 bases; unmatched bases: 3.

In this sample, this clonotype turned up many times. CDR3 sequence (DNA): TGTGCCAGCAGAAGACAGGGCATGAACACTGAAGCTTTCTTT. The encoded protein is CASRRQGMNTEAFF. This rearrangement joins TRBV6-5 to TRBJ1-1; 7 bases agree with TRBD1. The V segment lost 6 bases and the J segment 0 bases; nucleotides outside the gene matches: 4. The length of the CDR3 is 14 residues. In germline, CDR1 is MNHEY, CDR2 SVGAGI.

This clonotype has ten or more counts. The chain has TRBV7-3 and TRBJ1-1, with D unclear. CDR1 SGHTA and CDR2 FQGTGA come from the germline V gene. This CDR3 comprises 13 residues. V gave up 4 bases and J gave up 2 bases, with 8 bases separating them. The CDR3 bases are TGTGCCAGCAGCTACTGGATCAACACTGAAGCTTTCTTT. It yields the protein CASSYWINTEAFF.

This clonotype has a count of ten or more. This chain joins TRBV7-8 and TRBJ1-5, with D hard to call. Germline loops: CDR1 SGHVS, CDR2 FQNEAQ. V was cut by 1 base and J by 2 bases, with 15 bases left in between. The CDR3 spans 17 residues. The CDR3 DNA is TGTGCCAGCAGCTTAGGGGGATTTTCGGCGGGCAATCAGCCCCAGCATTTT. It specifies CASSLGGFSAGNQPQHF. Variable domain in full (rest from reference TRBV7-8 and TRBJ1-5): GAGVSQSPRYKVAKRGQDVALRCDPISGHVSLFWYQQALGQGPEFLTYFQNEAQLDKSGLPSDRFFAERPEGSVSTLKIQRTQQEDSAVYLCASSLGGFSAGNQPQHFGDGTRLSIL.

V is TRBV19 and J is TRBJ1-1, with 7 positions matching TRBD1. This CDR3 has 12 amino acids. Germline V gene data show CDR1 as LNHDA and CDR2 as SQIVND (reference sequence). The V segment lost 8 bases and the J segment 10 bases; nucleotides outside the gene matches: 10. The CDR3 bases are TGTGCCAGTCACAACAGGGGCCAGAGAGCTTTCTTT. This gives the protein CASHNRGQRAFF.